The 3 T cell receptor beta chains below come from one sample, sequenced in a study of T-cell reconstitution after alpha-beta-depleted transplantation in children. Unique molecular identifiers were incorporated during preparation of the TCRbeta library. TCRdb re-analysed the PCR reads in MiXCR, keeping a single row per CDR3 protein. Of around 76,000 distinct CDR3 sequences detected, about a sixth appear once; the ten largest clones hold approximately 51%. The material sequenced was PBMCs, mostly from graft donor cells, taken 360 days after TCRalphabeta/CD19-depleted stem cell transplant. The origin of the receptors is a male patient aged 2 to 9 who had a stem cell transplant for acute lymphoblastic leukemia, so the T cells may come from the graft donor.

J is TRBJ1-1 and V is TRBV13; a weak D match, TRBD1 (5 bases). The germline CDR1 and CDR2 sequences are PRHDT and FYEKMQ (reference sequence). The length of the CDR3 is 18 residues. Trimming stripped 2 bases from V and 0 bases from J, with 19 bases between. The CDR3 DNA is TGTGCCAGCAGCTTATCTCGGGGGAGAATCCTTATGAACACTGAAGCTTTCTTT. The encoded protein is CASSLSRGRILMNTEAFF.

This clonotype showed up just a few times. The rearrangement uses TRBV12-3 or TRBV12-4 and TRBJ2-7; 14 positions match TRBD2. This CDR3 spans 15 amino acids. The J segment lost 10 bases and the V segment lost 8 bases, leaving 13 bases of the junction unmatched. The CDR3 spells CASSLSVTSGRAQYF. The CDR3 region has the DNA TGTGCCAGCTCCCTTTCCGTGACTAGCGGGAGGGCCCAGTACTTC.

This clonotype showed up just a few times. CDR3 protein: CASSRGQRSGYTF. DNA of the CDR3: TGTGCCAGCAGCCGGGGACAGAGGAGCGGCTACACCTTC. The chain joins TRBV6-2 or TRBV6-3 to TRBJ1-2; 7 nucleotides align to TRBD1. The CDR3 is made up of 13 amino acids. CDR1 and CDR2 from the germline V gene are MNHEY and SVGEGT. J lost 8 bases, V lost 6 bases, and 9 bases had no gene match.